In its sample, the clone carrying this T cell receptor (beta chain) was seen once. What it binds is unknown. Sequencing was performed with immunoSEQ multiplex PCR; in TCRdb, only in-frame clones are kept and a portion is missing. Among 78,000 or so clones listed, 80% to 95% were seen once. This sample was taken from a study of OX40 agonist ivuxolimab in advanced cancers. The CDR3 contains 16 residues. Per germline, CDR1 GTSNPN and CDR2 SVGIG (reference sequence). V was cut by 3 bases and J by 0 bases, with 16 bases left in between. Exclusion applied to patients with autoimmune disease history or systemic immunosuppression. Study outcomes and limitations: Averaging showed that CD8+ T cells had more expanded clones than CD4+ did.

The V and J genes are TRBV30 and TRBJ2-3; D possibly matches TRBD1 or TRBD2 (5 bases each). The sample in question was CD4+ or CD8+ T cells sorted from blood, obtained in a trial of the OX40 agonist ivuxolimab. This clonotype originated in an adult with an advanced solid tumor such as melanoma, head and neck, liver or kidney cancer. The CDR3 coding sequence is TGTGCCTGGAGCGCATTCGGGGCCCTAAGCACAGATACGCAGTATTTT. This gives the protein CAWSAFGALSTDTQYF.